This entry lists 18 T cell receptor beta chains sequenced from one sample in a study of blood T cell repertoires in COVID-19 (TCRdb year 2020). Preparation of the library involved the immunoSEQ multiplex PCR assay. Drawn from immuneACCESS, this table holds only the in-frame rearrangements with V and J called that TCRdb kept. Clones are partly lost; checked studies trace under half to an unresolved V gene and leave the rest unexplained. This sample has around 460,000 clones in its table, and about 90% of those were observed once. The top ten clonotypes cover less than 0.95% of the sample. The sample consisted of peripheral blood. These receptors came from a man between 18 and 35 years old with COVID-19, enrolled during active disease.

The J gene is TRBJ1-3, the V gene TRBV11-3; 7 positions match TRBD1. Germline V lookup: CDR1 SGHNT, CDR2 YENEEA. The V segment lost 5 bases and the J segment 0 bases; nucleotides outside the gene matches: 7. The CDR3 extends over 16 amino acids. CDR3 sequence reads: CASSPGQFYSGNTIYF. The DNA of the CDR3 is TGTGCCAGCAGCCCGGGACAGTTTTACTCTGGAAACACCATATATTTT. Supplemented by reference TRBV11-3 and TRBJ1-3, the full variable domain reads EAGVVQSPRYKIIEKKQPVAFWCNPISGHNTLYWYLQNLGQGPELLIRYENEEAVDDSQLPKDRFSAERLKGVDSTLKIQPAELGDSAVYLCASSPGQFYSGNTIYFGEGSWLTVV.

The chain joins TRBV5-1 to TRBJ2-1, with D possibly matching TRBD1 (6 bases). Per the germline V gene, CDR1 is SGHRS and CDR2 is YFSETQ. There are 14 residues in the CDR3. V lost 3 bases and J 1 base, leaving 8 bases between the germline ends. The CDR3 nucleotides are TGCGCCAGCAGCTACGGACAGTCCTACAATGAGCAGTTCTTC. This gives the protein CASSYGQSYNEQFF.

The table lists this clone with a count of one. V usage is TRBV27 and J usage is TRBJ2-7; 10 nucleotides agree with TRBD2. J lost 3 bases, V lost 7 bases, and 6 bases had no gene match. Germline CDR1 and CDR2: MNHEY and SMNVEV (reference sequence). This CDR3 has 14 amino acids. The CDR3 loop is CASTPLAGVYEQYF. In DNA, the CDR3 is TGTGCCAGCACCCCTCTAGCGGGAGTCTACGAGCAGTACTTC.

The chain's CDR3 is CASSRTSGSYNEQFF. The CDR3 DNA reads as TGTGCCAGCAGCCGAACTAGCGGCTCCTACAATGAGCAGTTCTTC. The chain joins TRBV7-3 to TRBJ2-1, with 8 bases lining up with TRBD2. Trimming removed 5 bases from V and 0 bases from J; junction bases left unmatched: 3. The CDR3 loop spans 15 amino acids. CDR1 and CDR2 (germline): SGHTA, FQGTGA.

This clone was observed once. The chain combines TRBV19 with TRBJ2-7; 11 bases fit TRBD2. Germline V gene lookup returns CDR1 LNHDA and CDR2 SQIVND (reference sequence). The ends lost 2 bases at V and 6 bases at J; junction bases unmatched: 3. The CDR3 covers 14 residues. The CDR3 protein is CASSIHTSGSEQYF. The DNA of the CDR3 is TGTGCCAGTAGTATACATACTAGCGGGAGCGAGCAGTACTTC. Using reference TRBV19 and TRBJ2-7 for the parts outside the CDR3, the full variable domain is DGGITQSPKYLFRKEGQNVTLSCEQNLNHDAMYWYRQDPGQGLRLIYYSQIVNDFQKGDIAEGYSVSREKKESFPLTVTSAQKNPTAFYLCASSIHTSGSEQYFGPGTRLTVT.

The chain recombines TRBV5-6 with TRBJ1-6, with 7 nucleotides matching TRBD1. Losses at the gene ends were 5 bases for V and 7 bases for J; bases not matched to a gene: 9. The CDR3 has 15 amino acids. Germline V gene lookup returns CDR1 SGHDT and CDR2 YYEEEE. The CDR3 nucleotides read TGTGCCAGCAGTAGGGCCGGGACAGCGAATTCACCCCTCCACTTT. This gives the protein CASSRAGTANSPLHF.

The rearrangement links TRBV27 to TRBJ1-2; D uncertain. The CDR3 has 11 residues. Deletions cut 10 bases from V and 3 bases from J, with 9 bases between. From germline, CDR1 is MNHEY and CDR2 SMNVEV (reference sequence). CDR3 nucleotide sequence: TGTGCCATGATAAGCGACTATGGCTACACCTTC. It yields the protein CAMISDYGYTF.

The J gene is TRBJ1-4, the V gene TRBV11-3; D is perhaps TRBD1 (5 bases). CDR3 length equals 14 residues. Looked up from germline, CDR1 is SGHNT and CDR2 is YENEEA. Trimming removed 5 bases from V and 7 bases from J, with 14 bases in between. The CDR3: CASSKTGHAEKLFF. CDR3 bases: TGTGCCAGCAGCAAGACCGGACATGCTGAAAAACTGTTTTTT.

The chain joins TRBV5-1 to TRBJ2-7; D is ambiguous. The CDR3 has 12 amino acids. Trimming stripped 1 base from V and 6 bases from J, with 8 bases between. Looked up from germline, CDR1 is SGHRS and CDR2 is YFSETQ. The CDR3 loop reads CASSLQSSEQYF. In DNA, the CDR3 is TGCGCCAGCAGCTTGCAATCTAGCGAGCAGTACTTC.

CDR3 protein: CAIGRRLAGVEDTQYF. The CDR3 nucleotides are TGCGCCATCGGCCGTCGACTAGCGGGAGTCGAAGATACGCAGTATTTT. The chain uses TRBV10-1 and TRBJ2-3, with 12 bases matching TRBD2. The junction had 13 bases not matched to a gene; V was cut back by 10 bases and J by 5 bases. The CDR3 runs to 16 residues. Germline CDR1 WNHNN, CDR2 SYGVQD (reference sequence).

V gene TRBV11-3 combines with J gene TRBJ2-7, with TRBD2 matching 10 bases. The CDR3 is 14 residues long. Trimming cost V 8 bases and J 0 bases; bases outside gene matches: 4. The germline CDR1 and CDR2 sequences are SGHNT and YENEEA. CDR3 in amino acids: CASRSGRVSYEQYF. CDR3 sequence (DNA): TGTGCCAGCCGGAGCGGGAGGGTCTCCTACGAGCAGTACTTC.

This clone was seen a few times. The chain couples TRBV27 to TRBJ2-7, with D perhaps matching TRBD1 (7 bases). The CDR3 contains 15 residues. Looked up from germline, CDR1 is MNHEY and CDR2 is SMNVEV (reference sequence). V was trimmed by 5 bases and J by 4 bases, leaving 18 bases between them. CDR3 sequence: CASSASRQGGYEQYF. DNA for the CDR3: TGTGCCAGCAGTGCCTCCCGACAGGGAGGATACGAGCAGTACTTC.

V usage is TRBV10-1 and J usage is TRBJ2-3, with 11 bases matching TRBD2. With V trimmed by 3 bases and J by 4 bases, 3 bases remained unmatched. The germline V gene has CDR1 WNHNN and CDR2 SYGVQD (reference sequence). The CDR3 runs 15 residues. CDR3 sequence reads: CASSDGTSGSDTQYF. The CDR3 nucleotides are TGCGCCAGCAGTGATGGGACTAGCGGCTCAGATACGCAGTATTTT.

The chain links TRBV7-2 to TRBJ2-5; 11 bases fit TRBD1. V lost 5 bases to trimming and J lost 5 bases; unmatched junction nucleotides: 4. Germline CDR1 and CDR2: SGHTA and FQGNSA. This CDR3 region has 14 residues. Here the CDR3 reads CASSTGTGGETQYF. In DNA, the CDR3 is TGTGCCAGCAGCACCGGGACAGGGGGGGAGACCCAGTACTTC.

Concerning this clone: The sample holds other DNA sequences that translate to the same CDR3. The chain has TRBV5-8 and TRBJ2-5; unclear D gene. The CDR3 sequence is 11 residues long. V lost 3 bases and J lost 2, with 2 bases in between. The germline V gene has CDR1 SGHTS and CDR2 YDEGEE. As DNA, the CDR3 is TGTGCCAGCAGCTCACAAGAGACCCAGTACTTC. Translated: CASSSQETQYF.

V gene TRBV9 combines with J gene TRBJ2-2; D gene ambiguous. Trimming cost V 0 bases and J 8 bases, with 8 bases left between them. Germline values: CDR1 SGDLS, CDR2 YYNGEE. CDR3 length equals 13 residues. CDR3: CASSVVEAGELFF. DNA for the CDR3: TGTGCCAGCAGCGTAGTTGAGGCGGGGGAGCTGTTTTTT.

The V call is TRBV5-1, the J call TRBJ1-2, with D tentatively TRBD1 (5 bases). Germline V CDR1 and CDR2: SGHRS, YFSETQ. The ends were cut back, 6 bases at V and 4 bases at J, with 19 bases in the middle. This CDR3 spans 15 amino acids. In DNA form, the CDR3 reads TGCGCCAGCAACCTCGCTTATGGGGGAGGCTATGGCTACACCTTC. Amino acid sequence: CASNLAYGGGYGYTF.

V gene TRBV21-1 combines with J gene TRBJ2-3; TRBD1, the table's D call, was not compared with the DNA. TRBV21-1 is a pseudogene segment. The CDR3 is 17 residues long. Here the CDR3 DNA reads TGTGCCAGCAGCAAGGGCCCCCCAGGGAAGTGCACAGATACGCAGTATTTT. Encoded protein: CASSKGPPGKCTDTQYF.